This paragraph covers one T cell receptor beta chain sequence. This sample is drawn from a study of blood T cells in healthy people across ages. Per sample, no less than 5.5 micrograms of total RNA were extracted. The authors ran a second PCR of 7 to 11 cycles using a sample-barcoded 5' primer and a J-beta primer mix. TCRdb re-called the 5' RACE reads through MiXCR, storing one row per CDR3 protein. The table has approximately 830,000 distinct CDR3 sequences, 55% to 65% seen once. Between the trimmed V and J ends, which lost 2 bases and 5 bases, there was a span of 11 bases. The CDR3 is 13 residues long. The V gene's germline CDR1 is DFQATT and CDR2 SNEGSKA (reference sequence).

The source is a man aged 30-40 years in good health. V is TRBV20-1 and J is TRBJ2-3; tentatively, D is TRBD1 (6 bases). Sequenced: blood. This CDR3 reads CSARPSGEDTQYF. Here the CDR3 DNA reads TGCAGTGCTAGACCCTCAGGGGAAGATACGCAGTATTTT.